The 30 T cell receptor beta chains below come from one sample, sequenced in a study of brain T cells in children with intractable seizures. Noted time point: blood from clinic visit 5 months post-surgery; TSC patient then seizure free. Generated by immunoSEQ multiplex PCR, the TCRdb table keeps only in-frame clones and is missing some. The sample records 300,000 to 400,000 clones, roughly 93% being singletons. Here the sequenced sample was peripheral blood, taken less than 6 months after surgery. The source is a boy under two years old with tuberous sclerosis and intractable seizures.

The J gene is TRBJ2-3, the V gene TRBV5-6; the match to TRBD2 covers 8 bases. Germline trimming cut 0 bases from V and 4 bases from J; bases unmatched to any gene: 7. This CDR3 contains 16 residues. Germline assignment: CDR1 SGHDT and CDR2 YYEEEE. The chain's CDR3 is CASSLAPAGVADTQYF. The CDR3 coding sequence is TGTGCCAGCAGCTTGGCCCCAGCGGGAGTAGCAGATACGCAGTATTTT.

The rearrangement joins TRBV6-5 to TRBJ1-2; D is ambiguous. This CDR3 region has 15 residues. From germline, CDR1 is MNHEY and CDR2 SVGAGI. The germline V and J ends were trimmed by 6 bases and 0 bases, with 14 bases remaining between them. CDR3 residues: CASSPVGGSNYGYTF. CDR3 coding DNA: TGTGCCAGCAGCCCGGTCGGTGGTTCTAACTATGGCTACACCTTC.

The rearrangement links TRBV24-1 to TRBJ2-3, with D perhaps matching TRBD1 or TRBD2 (5 bases each). In germline, CDR1 is KGHDR, CDR2 SFDVKD. The CDR3 runs 16 residues. V was shortened by 3 bases and J by 6 bases, with 18 bases between the two germline ends. The DNA for the CDR3 is TGTGCCACCAGTGATATATACCGGGACGGCGAGGATACGCAGTATTTT. The encoded protein is CATSDIYRDGEDTQYF.

The genes are TRBV5-1 and TRBJ2-1; perhaps TRBD2 as D (6 bases). CDR3 length: 18 residues. Germline lookup yields CDR1 SGHRS and CDR2 YFSETQ. The V end lost 4 bases, the J end lost 2 bases, and 22 bases lay between the germline ends. As DNA, the CDR3 is TGCGCCAGCAGCCCCAATCCCCTTGGGACTTCCCCCTACAATGAGCAGTTCTTC. It encodes CASSPNPLGTSPYNEQFF.

The genes are TRBV9 and TRBJ2-3; TRBD2 matches at 7 bases. Germline CDR1 reads SGDLS; CDR2 reads YYNGEE. The CDR3 is 16 amino acids. With V trimmed by 3 bases and J by 2 bases, 9 bases remained unmatched. CDR3 amino acids: CASSAHPGLHTDTQYF. The DNA of the CDR3 is TGTGCCAGCAGCGCACACCCGGGACTACACACAGATACGCAGTATTTT.

This clone was seen only once. The rearrangement links TRBV30 to TRBJ1-1, with unresolved D. This CDR3 spans 13 amino acids. Trimming removed 0 bases at V and 4 bases at J, with 9 bases between. Per the germline V gene, CDR1 is GTSNPN and CDR2 is SVGIG (reference sequence). Written as DNA, the CDR3 is TGTGCCTGGAGTGTTTCCGAAGTCACTGAAGCTTTCTTT. Amino acids: CAWSVSEVTEAFF.

The chain carries TRBV12-3 or TRBV12-4 and TRBJ2-1, with TRBD1 as a possible D gene (5 bases). V lost 6 bases to trimming and J lost 7 bases, with 10 bases between them. This CDR3 spans 12 amino acids. The chain's CDR3 is CASRGQGNEQFF. As DNA, the CDR3 is TGTGCCAGCAGGGGGCAGGGTAATGAGCAGTTCTTC.

The chain is built from TRBV9 and TRBJ2-5; TRBD2 agrees at 10 bases. V dropped 0 bases and J dropped 1; count of bases not matched to a gene: 3. Germline V gene sequence: CDR1 SGDLS, CDR2 YYNGEE. The CDR3 length is 16 residues. The CDR3 region is CASSVESSGGQETQYF. The CDR3 nucleotides read TGTGCCAGCAGCGTAGAGTCTAGCGGGGGCCAAGAGACCCAGTACTTC.

The genes are TRBV3-1 (or the pseudogene TRBV3-2) and TRBJ2-1, with 7 positions matching TRBD2. J was trimmed by 3 bases and V by 0 bases; bases with no gene match: 11. The germline V gene has CDR1 LGHDT and CDR2 YNNKEL (reference sequence). The CDR3 loop spans 18 amino acids. The CDR3 reads CASSQESVGQRGYNEQFF. The CDR3 DNA is TGTGCCAGCAGCCAAGAGTCCGTCGGCCAGCGGGGCTACAATGAGCAGTTCTTC.

The J gene is TRBJ1-2, the V gene TRBV6-5; maybe TRBD1 (6 bases). The V gene's germline CDR1 is MNHEY and CDR2 SVGAGI. V lost 8 bases and J 0 bases, leaving 16 bases between the germline ends. The CDR3 contains 15 residues. CDR3 region: CASRSGADSNYGYTF. CDR3 nucleotides: TGTGCCAGCCGCTCGGGGGCGGACTCTAACTATGGCTACACCTTC.

The chain links TRBV27 to TRBJ1-6, with 7 bases fitting TRBD1. This CDR3 is 14 amino acids long. CDR1 is MNHEY, CDR2 SMNVEV, per germline (reference sequence). With 5 bases clipped from V and 7 bases from J, the junction kept 5 bases outside the gene matches. CDR3 DNA: TGTGCCAGCAGTAGGGGGACAGCGAATTCACCCCTCCACTTT. Protein: CASSRGTANSPLHF.

The chain recombines TRBV7-8 with TRBJ1-2, with 10 bases aligning to TRBD1. Germline loops: CDR1 SGHVS, CDR2 FQNEAQ. V dropped 3 bases and J dropped 5; count of bases not matched to a gene: 12. The CDR3 contains 17 residues. This CDR3 reads CASSLTARDRGRYGYTF. Written as DNA, the CDR3 is TGTGCCAGCAGCTTGACTGCCCGGGACAGGGGTCGGTATGGCTACACCTTC.

The chain is built from TRBV7-9 and TRBJ2-5; TRBD1 matches 8 bases. The CDR3 length is 13 residues. Germline CDR1 and CDR2: SEHNR and FQNEAQ (reference sequence). V trimming: 5 bases; J trimming: 4 bases; junction bases outside the gene matches: 3. The CDR3 nucleotides are TGTGCCAGCAGCCAACAGGGGGGAGAGACCCAGTACTTC. Translating it yields CASSQQGGETQYF.

This clone was seen only once. The chain carries TRBV19 and TRBJ2-1; 9 bases are shared with TRBD1. The CDR3 is made up of 15 amino acids. Germline values: CDR1 LNHDA, CDR2 SQIVND (reference sequence). The V segment lost 4 bases and the J segment 1 base; nucleotides outside the gene matches: 2. The CDR3 DNA sequence: TGTGCCAGTAGTAGGACAGGGGCGTCCTACAATGAGCAGTTCTTC. It is translated as CASSRTGASYNEQFF.

The chain recombines TRBV27 with TRBJ2-3; D not resolved. This CDR3 is built from 15 residues. Germline V gives CDR1 MNHEY, CDR2 SMNVEV (reference sequence). The V end lost 5 bases, the J end lost 0 bases, and 12 bases lay between the germline ends. The CDR3 nucleotides are TGTGCCAGCAGTACCTACCTTTTGAGCACAGATACGCAGTATTTT. Amino acid sequence: CASSTYLLSTDTQYF.

The genes are TRBV4-1 and TRBJ2-1; TRBD2 agrees at 13 bases. The V gene end was trimmed by 10 bases and the J gene end by 5 bases; junction bases not matched to a gene: 5. The CDR3 runs to 14 residues. Germline V gene data show CDR1 as MGHRA and CDR2 as YSYEKL. The CDR3 here is CAKSGLAGHNEQFF. Written as DNA, the CDR3 is TGCGCCAAGTCGGGACTAGCGGGACACAATGAGCAGTTCTTC.

This chain connects TRBV12-5 to TRBJ2-3; tentatively, D is TRBD1 or TRBD2 (5 bases each). This CDR3 contains 15 residues. V was clipped by 1 base and J by 1 base, with 9 bases between them. Germline CDR1 LGHNT, CDR2 FRNRAP. As DNA, the CDR3 is TGTGCTAGTGGTTTGGAGTTGGGGGGCACAGATACGCAGTATTTT. Its protein product is CASGLELGGTDTQYF.

The genes are TRBV5-6 and TRBJ2-2, with TRBD1 identical over 9 bases. The germline V gene encodes CDR1 SGHDT and CDR2 YYEEEE. V lost 5 bases to trimming and J lost 4 bases; unmatched junction nucleotides: 6. The CDR3 extends over 15 amino acids. The CDR3 bases are TGTGCCAGCAGTTCCGGGACAGGGAGCACCGGGGAGCTGTTTTTT. This sequence encodes CASSSGTGSTGELFF.

The chain employs TRBV19 and TRBJ1-2; perhaps TRBD1 as D (5 bases). This CDR3 has 14 residues. The germline V gene has CDR1 LNHDA and CDR2 SQIVND (reference sequence). Trimming removed 4 bases at V and 4 bases at J, with 13 bases between. The CDR3 coding sequence is TGTGCCAGTAGTACCGGGACGCAGGCCTATGGCTACACCTTC. Its protein is CASSTGTQAYGYTF.

This rearrangement joins TRBV2 to TRBJ2-7, with 8 bases that match TRBD1. CDR1 and CDR2 (germline): SNHLY, FYNNEI. The CDR3 runs to 16 residues. V trimming: 2 bases; J trimming: 3 bases; junction bases outside the gene matches: 9. CDR3 sequence (DNA): TGTGCCAGCAGTGAACCGAGTTCGACAGGGGACTACGAGCAGTACTTC. This sequence encodes CASSEPSSTGDYEQYF. Full variable domain (rest looked up from reference TRBV2 and TRBJ2-7): EPEVTQTPSHQVTQMGQEVILRCVPISNHLYFYWYRQILGQKVEFLVSFYNNEISEKSEIFDDQFSVERPDGSNFTLKIRSTKLEDSAMYFCASSEPSSTGDYEQYFGPGTRLTVT.

The chain carries TRBV19 and TRBJ1-5; TRBD1 matches at 11 bases. The CDR3 loop spans 14 amino acids. V was pared by 5 bases and J by 6 bases, with 3 bases of the junction left unmatched. CDR1 is LNHDA and CDR2 is SQIVND in the germline V gene (reference sequence). In DNA, the CDR3 is TGTGCCAGTAGTCTGGGACAGGGGGTTCAGCCCCAGCATTTT. This gives the protein CASSLGQGVQPQHF.

This rearrangement joins TRBV3-1 (or the pseudogene TRBV3-2) to TRBJ2-1; D gene uncertain. With 4 bases removed from V and 9 bases from J, the gap between germline ends came to 10 bases. CDR3 size: 12 residues. The germline gives CDR1 LGHDT, CDR2 YNNKEL (reference sequence). CDR3 region: CASSLGYGEQFF. The CDR3 nucleotides read TGTGCCAGCAGCCTAGGGTACGGTGAGCAGTTCTTC.

To note about this clone: This CDR3 is also generated by other DNA sequences in the sample. J is TRBJ2-3 and V is TRBV20-1; D is uncertain. The CDR3 runs 11 residues. In germline, CDR1 is DFQATT, CDR2 SNEGSKA (reference sequence). V was trimmed by 6 bases and J by 0 bases, leaving 4 bases between them. The CDR3 DNA sequence: TGCAGTGCAACTAGCACAGATACGCAGTATTTT. The encoded protein is CSATSTDTQYF.

This clone appeared once. This chain connects TRBV24-1 to TRBJ2-7; 11 positions agree with TRBD1. This CDR3 has 15 amino acids. V lost 2 bases and J lost 3; bases outside the gene matches: 2. CDR1 is KGHDR, CDR2 SFDVKD, per germline. The CDR3 coding sequence is TGTGCCACCAGTGATTCGGGACAGGGGGTCTACGAGCAGTACTTC. This encodes CATSDSGQGVYEQYF.

This chain joins TRBV10-3 and TRBJ2-1, with TRBD2 matching 7 bases. Germline CDR1 is ENHRY and CDR2 is SYGVKD. This CDR3 is 16 amino acids long. Trimming cost V 5 bases and J 7 bases; bases outside gene matches: 14. In DNA, the CDR3 is TGTGCCATCAGTAACCTATGGGAGGGTCGCGGAAATGAGCAGTTCTTC. Translation: CAISNLWEGRGNEQFF.

The CDR3 DNA reads TGTGCCAGCAGCCCAACTGGGGGAGGGAATGAGCAGTTCTTC. Residues: CASSPTGGGNEQFF. This sequence joins TRBV7-9 and TRBJ2-1, with TRBD2 matching over 7 bases. Germline assignment: CDR1 SEHNR and CDR2 FQNEAQ (reference sequence). V lost 5 bases and J lost 7; bases outside the gene matches: 8. The CDR3 has 14 residues.

The chain uses TRBV28 and TRBJ2-3; no clear D. Germline V gives CDR1 MDHEN, CDR2 SYDVKM. V dropped 6 bases and J dropped 4 bases, with 20 bases sitting between them. This CDR3 comprises 16 residues. As DNA, the CDR3 is TGTGCCAGCAGCTCCTCCCGGGCCTCCCTCCCAGATACGCAGTATTTT. Its protein is CASSSSRASLPDTQYF.

Only one count was recorded for this clone. The V call is TRBV6-5, the J call TRBJ1-1, with D possibly being TRBD1 (5 bases). V gave up 6 bases and J gave up 0 bases, with 8 bases separating them. CDR1 and CDR2 (germline): MNHEY, SVGAGI. This CDR3 spans 13 amino acids. The DNA for the CDR3 is TGTGCCAGCAGGGGGACGGTGAACACTGAAGCTTTCTTT. The encoded protein is CASRGTVNTEAFF.

The chain is built from TRBV20-1 and TRBJ2-5, with TRBD2 identical over 9 bases. There are 15 residues in the CDR3. V shed 3 bases, J shed 3 bases, and the junction held 8 bases outside the gene matches. Germline CDR1 DFQATT, CDR2 SNEGSKA (reference sequence). The DNA for the CDR3 is TGCAGTGCTAGTCGGGCGGGGGGGCCTGAAGAGACCCAGTACTTC. Translating it yields CSASRAGGPEETQYF.

The V call is TRBV4-1, the J call TRBJ1-6; 8 bases agree with TRBD1. The trim removed 4 bases at V and 5 bases at J, leaving 4 bases unmatched. The CDR3 is made up of 15 amino acids. CDR1 MGHRA and CDR2 YSYEKL come from the germline V gene. The CDR3 loop reads CASSPDREHNSPLHF. CDR3 DNA sequence: TGCGCCAGCAGCCCGGACAGGGAGCATAATTCACCCCTCCACTTT.